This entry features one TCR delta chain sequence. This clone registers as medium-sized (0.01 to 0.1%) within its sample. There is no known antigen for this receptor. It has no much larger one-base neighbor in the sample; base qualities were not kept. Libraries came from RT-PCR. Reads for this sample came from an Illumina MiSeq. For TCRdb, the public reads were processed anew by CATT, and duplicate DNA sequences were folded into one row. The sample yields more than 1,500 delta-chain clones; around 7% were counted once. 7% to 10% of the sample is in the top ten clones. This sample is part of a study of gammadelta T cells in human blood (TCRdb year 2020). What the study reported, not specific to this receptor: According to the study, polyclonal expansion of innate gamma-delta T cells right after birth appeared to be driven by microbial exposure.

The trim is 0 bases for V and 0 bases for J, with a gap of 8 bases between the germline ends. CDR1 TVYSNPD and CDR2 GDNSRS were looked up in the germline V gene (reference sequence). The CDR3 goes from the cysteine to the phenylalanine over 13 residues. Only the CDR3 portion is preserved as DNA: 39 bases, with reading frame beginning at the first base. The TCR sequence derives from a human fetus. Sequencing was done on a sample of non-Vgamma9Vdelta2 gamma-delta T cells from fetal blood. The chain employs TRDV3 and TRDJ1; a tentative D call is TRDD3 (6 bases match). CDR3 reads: CAFSTGYTDKLIF. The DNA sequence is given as TGTGCCTTTAGTACTGGGTACACCGATAAACTCATCTTT.